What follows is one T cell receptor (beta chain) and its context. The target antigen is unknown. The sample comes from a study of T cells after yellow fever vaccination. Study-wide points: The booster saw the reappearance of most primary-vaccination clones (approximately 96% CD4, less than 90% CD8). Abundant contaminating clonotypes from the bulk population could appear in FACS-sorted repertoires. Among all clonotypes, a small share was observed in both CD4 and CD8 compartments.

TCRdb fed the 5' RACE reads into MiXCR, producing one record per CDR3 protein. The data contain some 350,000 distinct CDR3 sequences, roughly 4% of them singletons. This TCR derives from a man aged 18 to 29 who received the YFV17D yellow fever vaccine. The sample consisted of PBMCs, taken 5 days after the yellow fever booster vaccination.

This CDR3 is CASSQGPQGRPQHF. The DNA of the CDR3 is TGCGCCAGCAGCCAAGGCCCCCAGGGGCGGCCCCAGCATTTT. The V gene is TRBV4-1, the J gene TRBJ1-5, with D possibly being TRBD1 (6 bases). The V gene lost 1 base and the J gene lost 9 bases, with 13 bases spanning the gap. In germline, CDR1 is MGHRA, CDR2 YSYEKL. CDR3 size: 14 residues.